The 25 T cell receptor beta chains in this list originate from one sample, sequenced in a study of T-cell reconstitution after alpha-beta-depleted transplantation in children. The TCRbeta library incorporated unique molecular identifiers. TCRdb recomputed calls from the PCR reads with MiXCR, one row per CDR3 protein. The sample holds hundreds of thousands of distinct CDR3 sequences, around 16% seen once. The sequenced sample was PBMCs, mostly from graft donor cells, obtained 360 days after TCRalphabeta/CD19-depleted stem cell transplant. These receptors all stem from a boy younger than two who had a stem cell transplant for Wiskott-Aldrich syndrome, so the T cells may come from the graft donor.

The chain has TRBV7-2 and TRBJ2-7; TRBD2 matches at 8 bases. The germline V gene encodes CDR1 SGHTA and CDR2 FQGNSA. Unmatched junction bases numbered 9, after V lost 6 bases and J lost 2 bases. The length of the CDR3 is 15 residues. The CDR3 coding sequence is TGTGCCAGCAGTTCCATAGCGGGGTTGACCTACGAGCAGTACTTC. Protein: CASSSIAGLTYEQYF.

The chain has TRBV20-1 and TRBJ2-5, with D tentatively TRBD1 (5 bases). CDR3 length: 15 amino acids. In germline, CDR1 is DFQATT, CDR2 SNEGSKA (reference sequence). The V and J ends lost 2 bases and 1 base respectively, with 14 bases between them. CDR3 DNA sequence: TGCAGTGCTAGATTGCAGGGTGGAGTCCAAGAGACCCAGTACTTC. This codes for CSARLQGGVQETQYF.

Note on this clonotype: One end of the junction varies from germline; a read error may be responsible. The chain joins TRBV20-1 to TRBJ2-1; 7 bases match TRBD2. Germline-derived CDR1 and CDR2 are DFQATT and SNEGSKA (reference sequence). The CDR3 runs to 14 residues. The CDR3 here is CCARRGSSYNEQFF. The CDR3 nucleotides are TGCTGTGCTAGGCGGGGGAGCTCCTACAATGAGCAGTTCTTC.

V and J are TRBV2 and TRBJ2-3; no firm D call. The V and J ends lost 4 bases and 4 bases respectively, with 3 bases between them. The CDR3 runs 11 residues. Germline CDR1 SNHLY, CDR2 FYNNEI. The CDR3 sequence: CASSAADTQYF. CDR3 bases: TGTGCCAGCAGTGCCGCAGATACGCAGTATTTT.

V is TRBV5-1 and J is TRBJ1-4; D is undetermined. The V end lost 3 bases, the J end lost 6 bases, and 9 bases lay between the germline ends. The CDR3 loop spans 13 amino acids. Germline CDR1 is SGHRS and CDR2 is YFSETQ. The CDR3 DNA reads as TGCGCCAGCAGCTGGGAATCTGATGAAAAACTGTTTTTT. It yields the protein CASSWESDEKLFF.

This clonotype was seen only a few times. The chain uses TRBV5-5 and TRBJ2-7, with a tentative D call TRBD1 (5 bases). V was clipped by 3 bases and J by 0 bases, with 10 bases between them. Germline CDR1 is SGHKS and CDR2 is YYEKEE (reference sequence). The CDR3 runs to 14 residues. The CDR3 DNA sequence: TGTGCCAGCAGCTCACAGGTGACCTCCTACGAGCAGTACTTC. Encoded protein: CASSSQVTSYEQYF. The variable domain in full, completed from reference TRBV5-5 and TRBJ2-7, reads DAGVTQSPTHLIKTRGQQVTLRCSPISGHKSVSWYQQVLGQGPQFIFQYYEKEERGRGNFPDRFSARQFPNYSSELNVNALLLGDSALYLCASSSQVTSYEQYFGPGTRLTVT.

V is TRBV9 and J is TRBJ2-2, with D possibly being TRBD1 or TRBD2 (5 bases each). The V end lost 0 bases, the J end lost 7 bases, and 16 bases lay between the germline ends. The V gene's germline CDR1 is SGDLS and CDR2 YYNGEE. The CDR3 is 16 amino acids. CDR3 sequence reads: CASSVVGLAPVGELFF. The CDR3 DNA is TGTGCCAGCAGCGTAGTGGGGCTAGCCCCTGTCGGGGAGCTGTTTTTT.

This clonotype appeared many times. The chain uses TRBV11-2 and TRBJ2-1; TRBD1 matches 12 bases. Trimming removed 4 bases from V and 1 base from J; junction bases left unmatched: 8. There are 18 residues in the CDR3. The germline V gene has CDR1 SGHAT and CDR2 FQNNGV. CDR3 nucleotide sequence: TGTGCCAGCAGCTCGAACCGGGACAGGGGGCGATCCTACAATGAGCAGTTCTTC. Protein: CASSSNRDRGRSYNEQFF.

V gene TRBV11-2 combines with J gene TRBJ2-1; D uncertain. Per the germline V gene, CDR1 is SGHAT and CDR2 is FQNNGV. The CDR3 covers 13 residues. V was trimmed by 1 base and J by 8 bases, leaving 9 bases between them. The CDR3 nucleotides are TGTGCCAGCAGCTTAGCCCCTCTGGATGAGCAGTTCTTC. It codes for CASSLAPLDEQFF.

This chain uses TRBV10-2 with TRBJ2-7; 9 nucleotides align to TRBD2. Germline values: CDR1 WSHSY, CDR2 SAAADI. The CDR3 contains 17 residues. V shed 2 bases, J shed 4 bases, and the junction held 12 bases outside the gene matches. As DNA, the CDR3 is TGCGCCAGCAGTGAGGGCCGAACTAGCGGGCCCCCATACGAGCAGTACTTC. Residues: CASSEGRTSGPPYEQYF.

In this sample, this clonotype turned up a few times. The chain employs TRBV20-1 and TRBJ2-7; possibly TRBD2 for D (5 bases). Germline V lookup: CDR1 DFQATT, CDR2 SNEGSKA (reference sequence). This CDR3 contains 15 residues. Trimming removed 1 base at V and 4 bases at J, with 17 bases between. For the CDR3, the DNA is TGCAGTGCTAGAGGTTTGGACTTCTGGGGTTACGAGCAGTACTTC. The encoded protein is CSARGLDFWGYEQYF.

The CDR3 bases are TGTGCCAGCAGTTTTAACGGTGTTCGGGAGCCAAGCACAGATACGCAGTATTTT. Translation gives CASSFNGVREPSTDTQYF. This chain joins TRBV27 and TRBJ2-3; D might be TRBD2 (6 bases). Germline lookup yields CDR1 MNHEY and CDR2 SMNVEV (reference sequence). The CDR3 is 18 residues long. The V end was cut by 3 bases, the J end by 0 bases, with 19 bases between.

The table lists this clonotype with a few counts. This chain connects TRBV4-3 to TRBJ1-4; TRBD1 is a possible D gene (5 bases). V gave up 0 bases and J gave up 10 bases, with 9 bases separating them. Germline CDR1 is LGHNA and CDR2 is YSLEER. This CDR3 spans 13 amino acids. The CDR3, as DNA: TGCGCCAGCAGCCAAGACCGGGGCCGAAAACTGTTTTTT. Protein sequence: CASSQDRGRKLFF.

Concerning this clonotype itself: The final CDR3 position lacks the conserved phenylalanine or tryptophan, pointing to a likely read error. No DNA is shown, since the ends of the CDR3 on it are uncertain; the CDR3 is the one TCRdb lists. The V call is TRBV10-3, the J call TRBJ2-1; the DNA was not used to check the table's D call, TRBD1. The CDR3 spans 13 amino acids, including both terminal residues. Germline V gene lookup returns CDR1 ENHRY and CDR2 SYGVKD. The CDR3 here is CAISPPYPHPALS.

There are many counts of this clonotype. The DNA of the CDR3 is TGCAGCGCCCGACTAGCCTCCTCGGATACGCAGTATTTT. It encodes CSARLASSDTQYF. This chain links TRBV29-1 with TRBJ2-3; 7 bases agree with TRBD2. V shed 7 bases and J 6 bases; nucleotides not matched to a gene: 10. The germline CDR1 and CDR2 sequences are SQVTM and ANQGSEA. The CDR3 loop spans 13 amino acids.

This clonotype has a handful of counts. The chain recombines TRBV5-1 with TRBJ2-5, with 15 bases fitting TRBD2. The germline V gene has CDR1 SGHRS and CDR2 YFSETQ. The V gene end was trimmed by 7 bases and the J gene end by 5 bases; junction bases not matched to a gene: 12. This CDR3 contains 17 residues. In DNA, the CDR3 is TGCGCCAGCGGATACGGACTAGCGGGAGGGCCAGTGGAGACCCAGTACTTC. Translating gives CASGYGLAGGPVETQYF.

The genes are TRBV7-9 and TRBJ1-4; the D gene is possibly TRBD1 (5 bases). V lost 7 bases and J 3 bases, leaving 15 bases between the germline ends. Germline CDR1 is SEHNR and CDR2 is FQNEAQ (reference sequence). The CDR3 contains 15 residues. The chain's CDR3 is CASTLRDGPNEKLFF. In DNA, the CDR3 is TGTGCCAGCACCCTTAGGGACGGTCCTAATGAAAAACTGTTTTTT. The full variable domain, with the rest looked up from reference TRBV7-9 and TRBJ1-4, is DTGVSQNPRHKITKRGQNVTFRCDPISEHNRLYWYRQTLGQGPEFLTYFQNEAQLEKSRLLSDRFSAERPKGSFSTLEIQRTEQGDSAMYLCASTLRDGPNEKLFFGSGTQLSVL.

This clonotype was found a few times. The chain uses TRBV7-9 and TRBJ2-5, with 10 bases that match TRBD1. Germline V gives CDR1 SEHNR, CDR2 FQNEAQ (reference sequence). The ends lost 2 bases at V and 3 bases at J; junction bases unmatched: 3. The CDR3 totals 15 residues. DNA of the CDR3: TGTGCCAGCAGCTTAACCGGGACAGGGGAAGAGACCCAGTACTTC. It encodes CASSLTGTGEETQYF.

This sequence joins TRBV20-1 and TRBJ2-2; D is uncertain. V was cut by 3 bases and J by 6 bases, with 11 bases left in between. This CDR3 is 13 amino acids long. CDR1 DFQATT and CDR2 SNEGSKA come from the germline V gene (reference sequence). The chain's CDR3 is CSARRRTPGELFF. CDR3 coding DNA: TGCAGTGCTAGGAGACGAACACCCGGGGAGCTGTTTTTT.

This chain joins TRBV7-2 and TRBJ2-2; 10 bases map to TRBD2. With V trimmed by 6 bases and J by 10 bases, 8 bases remained unmatched. The V gene's germline CDR1 is SGHTA and CDR2 FQGNSA. The CDR3 consists of 14 residues. Written as DNA, the CDR3 is TGTGCCAGCAGACTAGCGGGGCCCCGGTCGGAGCTGTTTTTT. The encoded protein is CASRLAGPRSELFF.

There are a few counts of this clonotype. The chain couples TRBV4-1 to TRBJ2-5, with 7 bases matching TRBD1. Unmatched junction bases numbered 11, after V lost 2 bases and J lost 5 bases. The CDR3 is made up of 16 amino acids. The germline V gene encodes CDR1 MGHRA and CDR2 YSYEKL. The CDR3 protein is CASSQSTGPTPETQYF. CDR3 nucleotides: TGCGCCAGCAGCCAATCGACAGGGCCCACTCCCGAGACCCAGTACTTC.

This chain joins TRBV20-1 and TRBJ2-3; 8 positions agree with TRBD1. Trimming at V came to 5 bases and at J to 3 bases, leaving 10 bases not matched to a gene. Germline V gene lookup returns CDR1 DFQATT and CDR2 SNEGSKA (reference sequence). CDR3 length: 15 amino acids. This CDR3 is CSAFHRGESTDTQYF. In DNA form, the CDR3 reads TGCAGTGCTTTCCACAGGGGGGAGTCAACAGATACGCAGTATTTT.

This clonotype came up a few times. The chain couples TRBV12-3 or TRBV12-4 to TRBJ2-7; no clear D. The CDR3 has 12 amino acids. V was shortened by 5 bases and J by 7 bases, with 12 bases between the two germline ends. CDR3 coding DNA: TGTGCCAGCAGTCGACCTGGAGAGGAGCAGTACTTC. Protein product: CASSRPGEEQYF.

In its sample, this clonotype was seen a few times. This chain links TRBV29-1 with TRBJ2-2; no clear D. Germline values: CDR1 SQVTM, CDR2 ANQGSEA. Trimming pared 7 bases from V and 1 base from J, leaving 10 bases between. There are 13 residues in the CDR3. The CDR3: CSACRWNTGELFF. CDR3 nucleotide sequence: TGCAGCGCATGCAGGTGGAACACCGGGGAGCTGTTTTTT.

The chain joins TRBV12-3 or TRBV12-4 to TRBJ1-4; D unresolved. This CDR3 has 15 residues. V was shortened by 7 bases and J by 5 bases, with 17 bases between the two germline ends. CDR3 sequence: CASKLNTAGNEKLFF. In nucleotides, the CDR3 is TGTGCCAGCAAACTTAACACGGCGGGGAATGAAAAACTGTTTTTT.